Described below is a single T cell receptor beta chain sequence and its context. These data are taken from a study of blood T cell repertoires in COVID-19. Study-wide context: The samples span acute and convalescent COVID-19 from the United States, Italy and Spain. PBMCs, B-cell-depleted T cells, or T cells provided the cDNA or gDNA that made up the material.

Original handling: The authors estimated nucleated cell counts from reference gene primer amplification. The table came from immunoSEQ multiplex PCR; TCRdb's copy has only in-frame clones and leaves some out. The V and J calls and clone size were taken over from that table, and D and trimming were inferred from the DNA. The table lists more than 45,000 clones, about nine tenths of them singletons. The clonotype was recovered from a man between 65 and 79 years old with acute or convalescent COVID-19. Sequencing was done on a sample of peripheral blood.

For the CDR3, the DNA is TGTGCCAGTAGTATTGCAGGCGTACGGACCCAGTACTTC. This gives the protein CASSIAGVRTQYF. The chain joins TRBV19 to TRBJ2-5; unclear D gene. The CDR3 is 13 amino acids. Germline values: CDR1 LNHDA, CDR2 SQIVND (reference sequence). Trimming took 3 bases from V and 7 from J, leaving 12 bases between them.